Following are 28 T cell receptor beta chains from one sample sequenced in a study of T cell responses to AZD1222 COVID-19 vaccine. Assay: immunoSEQ multiplex PCR; the TCRdb copy retains only in-frame clones and omits some. The data hold roughly 92,000 clones, with around 87% observed a single time. The sample in question was peripheral blood, obtained on day 0 of AZD1222 vaccination. These receptors were taken from an adult in good health.

The chain links TRBV27 to TRBJ2-2, with a tentative D call TRBD2 (5 bases). V dropped 9 bases and J dropped 0 bases, with 14 bases sitting between them. CDR3 size: 15 residues. Germline V gives CDR1 MNHEY, CDR2 SMNVEV (reference sequence). CDR3 region: CASTFGGPNTGELFF. The DNA for the CDR3 is TGTGCCAGTACATTCGGCGGGCCGAACACCGGGGAGCTGTTTTTT.

CDR3 DNA: TGCGCCAGCAGCCAAGCGACATCGAGCTCCTACAATGAGCAGTTCTTC. It encodes CASSQATSSSYNEQFF. The rearrangement joins TRBV4-1 to TRBJ2-1; D gene unclear. Germline V gives CDR1 MGHRA, CDR2 YSYEKL. V was pared by 1 base and J by 0 bases, with 10 bases between. The CDR3 runs to 16 residues.

The gene calls are TRBV9 and TRBJ1-2; maybe TRBD1 (5 bases). Deletions cut 6 bases from V and 8 bases from J, with 8 bases between. Germline CDR1 SGDLS, CDR2 YYNGEE. The CDR3 loop spans 10 amino acids. The CDR3 loop reads CASKGRGYTF. For the CDR3, the DNA is TGTGCCAGCAAGGGGCGCGGCTACACCTTC.

This clone has just one count. This rearrangement joins TRBV6-2 or TRBV6-3 to TRBJ1-3; no firm D call. The germline CDR1 and CDR2 sequences are MNHEY and SVGEGT. The CDR3 length is 15 residues. V gave up 2 bases and J gave up 0 bases, with 8 bases separating them. CDR3 region: CASSYMGISGNTIYF. The CDR3 bases are TGTGCCAGCAGTTACATGGGGATCTCTGGAAACACCATATATTTT.

The chain links TRBV6-4 to TRBJ1-2, with a weak D call TRBD1 (5 bases). Germline V lookup: CDR1 MRHNA, CDR2 SNTAGT. The germline V and J ends were trimmed by 3 bases and 2 bases, with 19 bases remaining between them. The CDR3 loop spans 17 amino acids. The CDR3 here is CASSESPAAGNNYGYTF. CDR3 DNA: TGTGCCAGCAGTGAATCTCCCGCCGCAGGGAACAACTATGGCTACACCTTC.

The chain links TRBV4-3 to TRBJ1-4, with 11 positions matching TRBD1. V lost 1 base and J lost 10; bases outside the gene matches: 5. The CDR3 totals 15 residues. CDR1 LGHNA and CDR2 YSLEER come from the germline V gene. In nucleotides, the CDR3 is TGCGCCAGCAGCCAAGCACCGGGACAGGGGGGAAAACTGTTTTTT. Its protein product is CASSQAPGQGGKLFF.

V usage is TRBV9 and J usage is TRBJ1-1; weak D call: TRBD1 (6 bases). The germline CDR1 and CDR2 sequences are SGDLS and YYNGEE. The CDR3 sequence is 17 residues long. Trimming removed 6 bases at V and 0 bases at J, with 21 bases between. The CDR3, as DNA: TGTGCCAGCACCGCCCATCTAACAGGGACATTGAACACTGAAGCTTTCTTT. It codes for CASTAHLTGTLNTEAFF.

This clone appeared a single time. The chain combines TRBV7-8 with TRBJ2-1; D is unresolved. The V end was cut by 3 bases, the J end by 2 bases, with 8 bases between. Germline V gene sequence: CDR1 SGHVS, CDR2 FQNEAQ. This CDR3 is 14 amino acids long. The CDR3 DNA sequence: TGTGCCAGCAGCTTCGGGCTAGCCTACAATGAGCAGTTCTTC. Amino acid sequence: CASSFGLAYNEQFF.

The chain has TRBV4-3 and TRBJ1-2, with 9 bases that match TRBD1. CDR3 length: 14 amino acids. Trimming at V came to 2 bases and at J to 5 bases, leaving 3 bases not matched to a gene. Germline V lookup: CDR1 LGHNA, CDR2 YSLEER. CDR3 DNA sequence: TGCGCCAGCAGCCAAATGACAGGGGGATATGGCTACACCTTC. Its translation is CASSQMTGGYGYTF.

V and J are TRBV27 and TRBJ1-4; perhaps TRBD1 as D (5 bases). Germline CDR1 MNHEY, CDR2 SMNVEV (reference sequence). CDR3 length equals 13 residues. V was clipped by 3 bases and J by 7 bases, with 9 bases between them. The DNA for the CDR3 is TGTGCCAGCAGTTTCGGGGGGGGTGAAAAACTGTTTTTT. This translates into CASSFGGGEKLFF.

The CDR3 nucleotides are TGTGCCATCAGTGCCGATCAACATAGCTTCACCTACGAGCAGTACTTC. This gives the protein CAISADQHSFTYEQYF. The chain carries TRBV10-3 and TRBJ2-7; D uncertain. Germline V CDR1 and CDR2: ENHRY, SYGVKD. V lost 4 bases, J lost 2 bases, and 18 bases lay in between. The CDR3 length is 16 residues.

The table lists this clone with a count of one. This sequence joins TRBV19 and TRBJ1-3, with a possible D match to TRBD1 (5 bases). The CDR3 contains 17 residues. Trimming left V 6 bases short and J 4 bases short, with 22 bases between. The V gene's germline CDR1 is LNHDA and CDR2 SQIVND (reference sequence). The CDR3 spells CASSIKTGTTGGNTIYF. Written as DNA, the CDR3 is TGTGCCAGTAGCATCAAGACTGGGACCACGGGGGGAAACACCATATATTTT.

This chain uses TRBV11-2 with TRBJ1-2; D possibly corresponds to TRBD1 (5 bases). This CDR3 contains 16 residues. The V and J ends lost 0 bases and 3 bases respectively, with 14 bases between them. Germline loops: CDR1 SGHAT, CDR2 FQNNGV. The CDR3 nucleotides are TGTGCCAGCAGCTTAGATGGGGGTTCCGCTTACTATGGCTACACCTTC. This sequence encodes CASSLDGGSAYYGYTF.

The sample holds a few counts of this clone. The chain combines TRBV4-1 with TRBJ2-7; 9 positions match TRBD2. Germline V gene sequence: CDR1 MGHRA, CDR2 YSYEKL. V was clipped by 3 bases and J by 4 bases; unmatched bases: 7. This CDR3 region has 15 residues. The CDR3 DNA reads as TGCGCCAGCAGCCAGCGGGGGGGAACAACTTACGAGCAGTACTTC. Translated: CASSQRGGTTYEQYF.

The rearrangement joins TRBV5-1 to TRBJ2-3, with 7 bases matching TRBD2. This CDR3 has 14 residues. V shed 2 bases and J 5 bases; nucleotides not matched to a gene: 5. Per the germline V gene, CDR1 is SGHRS and CDR2 is YFSETQ. CDR3 residues: CASSFRAGLDTQYF. CDR3 nucleotides: TGCGCCAGCAGCTTTCGAGCGGGGCTAGATACGCAGTATTTT.

The rearrangement joins TRBV9 to TRBJ1-4; the match to TRBD1 covers 9 bases. CDR1 and CDR2 (germline): SGDLS, YYNGEE. The trim removed 3 bases at V and 6 bases at J, leaving 6 bases unmatched. The CDR3 consists of 15 residues. The CDR3 protein is CASSATGGRDEKLFF. As DNA, the CDR3 is TGTGCCAGCAGCGCCACAGGGGGCCGAGATGAAAAACTGTTTTTT. Complete variable domain (other parts from reference TRBV9 and TRBJ1-4): DSGVTQTPKHLITATGQRVTLRCSPRSGDLSVYWYQQSLDQGLQFLIQYYNGEERAKGNILERFSAQQFPDLHSELNLSSLELGDSALYFCASSATGGRDEKLFFGSGTQLSVL.

The chain employs TRBV18 and TRBJ1-4; D perhaps matches TRBD1 (5 bases). The CDR3 is 16 residues long. The V and J ends lost 0 bases and 8 bases respectively, with 16 bases between them. Germline lookup yields CDR1 KGHSH and CDR2 LQKENI. The CDR3 bases are TGTGCCAGCTCACCACCGGGAGCAGGGACTACAGAAAAACTGTTTTTT. Protein product: CASSPPGAGTTEKLFF.

This chain connects TRBV9 to TRBJ2-1; D is unresolved. V lost 4 bases to trimming and J lost 0 bases, with 8 bases between them. This CDR3 is built from 14 residues. Germline lookup yields CDR1 SGDLS and CDR2 YYNGEE. The CDR3 nucleotides read TGTGCCAGCAGCCCCGACAACTCCTACAATGAGCAGTTCTTC. This codes for CASSPDNSYNEQFF.

The CDR3 nucleotides are TGCGCCAGCAGTCCACGAGCGGGGGGGCTAGGCATTCAGTACTTC. Translation: CASSPRAGGLGIQYF. The chain is built from TRBV5-1 and TRBJ2-4, with 10 bases aligning to TRBD2. Germline V gives CDR1 SGHRS, CDR2 YFSETQ. This CDR3 comprises 15 residues. Trimming cost V 5 bases and J 9 bases; bases outside gene matches: 11.

The chain links TRBV5-1 to TRBJ2-3; tentative D call: TRBD2 (5 bases). CDR1 is SGHRS and CDR2 is YFSETQ in the germline V gene. V was shortened by 4 bases and J by 6 bases, with 21 bases between the two germline ends. This CDR3 region has 16 residues. CDR3 protein: CASSPQGGLLSDTQYF. The CDR3 coding sequence is TGCGCCAGCAGCCCGCAAGGCGGACTCCTTTCGGATACGCAGTATTTT.

V is TRBV4-3 and J is TRBJ1-1; a possible D gene is TRBD1 (6 bases). Trimming left V 5 bases short and J 3 bases short, with 10 bases between. The CDR3 sequence is 13 residues long. The germline gives CDR1 LGHNA, CDR2 YSLEER. The CDR3 here is CASSWGLDTEAFF. The CDR3 coding sequence is TGCGCCAGCAGCTGGGGGCTGGACACTGAAGCTTTCTTT.

The chain employs TRBV7-3 and TRBJ2-1; no clear D. The V end was cut by 5 bases, the J end by 5 bases, with 10 bases between. Germline lookup yields CDR1 SGHTA and CDR2 FQGTGA. The CDR3 loop spans 13 amino acids. CDR3: CASSPPFDNEQFF. The CDR3 DNA reads as TGTGCCAGCAGCCCCCCCTTTGACAATGAGCAGTTCTTC.

The rearrangement uses TRBV24-1 and TRBJ2-7; D might be TRBD2 (6 bases). Germline V lookup: CDR1 KGHDR, CDR2 SFDVKD. V was trimmed by 3 bases and J by 8 bases, leaving 13 bases between them. The CDR3 consists of 13 residues. CDR3 bases: TGTGCCACCAGTGATCGTAGACTAGACAAGCAGTACTTC. Translated: CATSDRRLDKQYF.

The rearrangement links TRBV18 to TRBJ1-2, with a weak D call TRBD1 (6 bases). This CDR3 spans 15 amino acids. V was pared by 3 bases and J by 2 bases, with 13 bases between. CDR1 is KGHSH, CDR2 LQKENI, per germline. The CDR3 sequence: CASSPTRDTNYGYTF. The CDR3 DNA reads as TGTGCCAGCTCACCTACGCGGGACACCAACTATGGCTACACCTTC.

The chain employs TRBV10-3 and TRBJ2-7, with 7 bases aligning to TRBD2. CDR1 and CDR2 from the germline V gene are ENHRY and SYGVKD. CDR3 length equals 11 residues. V was clipped by 6 bases and J by 4 bases; unmatched bases: 0. CDR3 amino acids: CAISGGYEQYF. For the CDR3, the DNA is TGTGCCATCAGCGGGGGGTACGAGCAGTACTTC.

The chain carries TRBV6-5 and TRBJ2-1; 15 bases match TRBD2. Trimming cost V 7 bases and J 8 bases; bases outside gene matches: 6. The CDR3 is made up of 15 amino acids. Germline V gene sequence: CDR1 MNHEY, CDR2 SVGAGI. Here the CDR3 reads CASTTGLAGGDEQFF. Written as DNA, the CDR3 is TGTGCCAGCACCACGGGACTAGCGGGGGGAGATGAGCAGTTCTTC.

This rearrangement joins TRBV2 to TRBJ2-1; 15 bases align to TRBD2. Germline V gene sequence: CDR1 SNHLY, CDR2 FYNNEI. The CDR3 sequence is 17 residues long. After removal of 6 bases from V and 1 base from J, the junction contained 4 bases not matched to a gene. CDR3 loop: CASRGLAGGPSYNEQFF. Written as DNA, the CDR3 is TGTGCCAGCAGGGGACTAGCGGGGGGACCTTCCTACAATGAGCAGTTCTTC.

The rearrangement uses TRBV4-1 and TRBJ2-7, with D tentatively TRBD2 (5 bases). CDR3 length: 13 residues. V was trimmed by 1 base and J by 6 bases, leaving 10 bases between them. Germline CDR1 is MGHRA and CDR2 is YSYEKL. The CDR3 region has the DNA TGCGCCAGCAGCCAAGGCGGTGCGGGCGAGCAGTACTTC. It is translated as CASSQGGAGEQYF.